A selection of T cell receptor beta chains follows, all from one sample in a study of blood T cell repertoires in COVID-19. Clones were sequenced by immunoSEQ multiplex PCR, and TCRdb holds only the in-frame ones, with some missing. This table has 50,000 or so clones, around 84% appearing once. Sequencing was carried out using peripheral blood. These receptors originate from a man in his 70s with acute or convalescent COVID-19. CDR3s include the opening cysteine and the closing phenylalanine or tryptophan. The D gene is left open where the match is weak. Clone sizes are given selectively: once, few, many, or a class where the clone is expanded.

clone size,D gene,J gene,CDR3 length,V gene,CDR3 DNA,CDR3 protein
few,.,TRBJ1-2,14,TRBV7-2,TGTGCCAGCAGCCCAAGGGGCCAGGGCAAGGGCTACACCTTC,CASSPRGQGKGYTF
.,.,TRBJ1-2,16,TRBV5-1,TGCGCCAGCAGCTTGGGGTCAGGGTATTCCGTTAGTGGCTACACCTTC,CASSLGSGYSVSGYTF
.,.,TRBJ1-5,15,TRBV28,TGTGCCAGCAGATACAGGGTTTCGAGCAATCAGCCCCAGCATTTT,CASRYRVSSNQPQHF
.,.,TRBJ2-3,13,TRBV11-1,TGTGCCAGCAGCTTAGACCAGGCAGATACGCAGTATTTT,CASSLDQADTQYF
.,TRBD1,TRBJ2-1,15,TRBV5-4,TGTGCCAGCAGCCTAGGGACAGGGCTATACAATGAGCAGTTCTTC,CASSLGTGLYNEQFF
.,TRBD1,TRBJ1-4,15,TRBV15,TGTGCCACCAGCAGGGGGGGGACAGGGAATGAAAAACTGTTTTTT,CATSRGGTGNEKLFF
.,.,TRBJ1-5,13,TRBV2,TGTGCCAGCAGTGGGGAGGGTCCCCAGCCCCAGCATTTT,CASSGEGPQPQHF
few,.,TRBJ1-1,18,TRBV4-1,TGCGCCAGCAGCCAAGGAGTATGGCCTAGGAGAGGTACGGCTGAAGCTTTCTTT,CASSQGVWPRRGTAEAFF
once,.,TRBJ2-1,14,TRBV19,TGTGCCAGTTCCCCGGGAACAGCCTACAATGAGCAGTTCTTC,CASSPGTAYNEQFF
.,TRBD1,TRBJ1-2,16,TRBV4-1,TGCGCCAGCAGCCAGATATCCGGGACAGGGGGGAACGGCTACACCTTC,CASSQISGTGGNGYTF
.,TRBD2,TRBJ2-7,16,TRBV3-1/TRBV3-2,TGTGCCAGCAGCCAAGATTTGGCGCGGGGGTCATACGAGCAGTACTTC,CASSQDLARGSYEQYF
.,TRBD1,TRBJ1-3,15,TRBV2,TGTGCCAGCAGTGTATTAACAGGGGCTGGAAACACCATATATTTT,CASSVLTGAGNTIYF
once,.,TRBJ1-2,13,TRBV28,TGTGCCAGCAGTTTAGCGGGGTACTATGGCTACACCTTC,CASSLAGYYGYTF
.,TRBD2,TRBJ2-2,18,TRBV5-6,TGTGCCAGCAGCCGTTTTAGCGGGAGGGGGGAGAACACCGGGGAGCTGTTTTTT,CASSRFSGRGENTGELFF
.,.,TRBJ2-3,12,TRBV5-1,TGCGCCAGCAGCCCCGCGGGGGATACGCAGTATTTT,CASSPAGDTQYF
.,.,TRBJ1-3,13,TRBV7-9,TGTGCCAGCATAACAGGTTCTGGAAACACCATATATTTT,CASITGSGNTIYF
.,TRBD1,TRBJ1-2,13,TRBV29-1,TGCAGCGTTAGCCCGACAGGGGCGGACGGCTACACCTTC,CSVSPTGADGYTF
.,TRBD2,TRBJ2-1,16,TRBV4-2,TGTGCCAGCAGCCAAGATCTAGCGGGGGGGAGGCATGAGCAGTTCTTC,CASSQDLAGGRHEQFF
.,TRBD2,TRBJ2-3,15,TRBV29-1,TGCAGCGTTGAAGATTCGCCTAGCGGGAGTGATACGCAGTATTTT,CSVEDSPSGSDTQYF
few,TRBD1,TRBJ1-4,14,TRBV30,TGTGCCTGTGCGCGGACAGGGGGTAACGAAAAACTGTTTTTT,CACARTGGNEKLFF
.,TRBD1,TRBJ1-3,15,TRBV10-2,TGCGCCAGCAGTCGACAGGGCTTCGAAGGAAACACCATATATTTT,CASSRQGFEGNTIYF
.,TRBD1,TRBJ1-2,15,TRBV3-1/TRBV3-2,TGTGCCAGCAGCCAAGGGACAGGGTTGTCCTATGGCTACACCTTC,CASSQGTGLSYGYTF
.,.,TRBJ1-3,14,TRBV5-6,TGTGCCAGCAGCCACGGGACAACTGGAAACACCATATATTTT,CASSHGTTGNTIYF
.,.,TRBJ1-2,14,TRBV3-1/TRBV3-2,TGTGCCAGCAGCGCAGGGTGGAGTAACTATGGCTACACCTTC,CASSAGWSNYGYTF
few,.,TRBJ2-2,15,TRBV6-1,TGTGCCAGCAGCGTCCAACAGGGGAACACCGGGGAGCTGTTTTTT,CASSVQQGNTGELFF
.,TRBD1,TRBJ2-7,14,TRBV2,TGTGCCAGCAGTGGGACAGGGATTACCTACGAGCAGTACTTC,CASSGTGITYEQYF
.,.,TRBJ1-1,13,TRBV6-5,TGTGCCAGCAGTTCTACAGGGAGCACTGAAGCTTTCTTT,CASSSTGSTEAFF
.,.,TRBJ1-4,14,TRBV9,TGTGCCAGCAGCGTAGCAGGGAAGGGAGAAAAACTGTTTTTT,CASSVAGKGEKLFF
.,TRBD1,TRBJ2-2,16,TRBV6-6,TGTGCCAGCAGTTACGGGGGACAGGGGGACACCGGGGAGCTGTTTTTT,CASSYGGQGDTGELFF
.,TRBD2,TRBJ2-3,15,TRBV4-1,TGCGCCAGCTCGGGCTGGACTAGCACCGCAGATACGCAGTATTTT,CASSGWTSTADTQYF
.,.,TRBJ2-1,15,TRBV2,TGTGCCAGCAGTGAGCCAGGAATATCCTACAATGAGCAGTTCTTC,CASSEPGISYNEQFF
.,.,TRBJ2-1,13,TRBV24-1,TGTGCCACCAGTACTACAGGATACAATGAGCAGTTCTTC,CATSTTGYNEQFF
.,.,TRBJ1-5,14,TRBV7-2,TGTGCCAGCAGCTTATCGGCCAGGGGTCAGCCCCAGCATTTT,CASSLSARGQPQHF
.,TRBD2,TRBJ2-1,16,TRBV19,TGTGCCAGTAGTACCGTACTAGCGGGAGAGGACAATGAGCAGTTCTTC,CASSTVLAGEDNEQFF
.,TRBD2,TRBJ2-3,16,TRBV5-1,TGCGCCAGCAGCTTGGTGCTAGCGGGGTACACAGATACGCAGTATTTT,CASSLVLAGYTDTQYF
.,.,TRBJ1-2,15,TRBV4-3,TGCGCCAGCAGCCATAACAGGGTCACTAACTATGGCTACACCTTC,CASSHNRVTNYGYTF
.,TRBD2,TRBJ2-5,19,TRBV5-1,TGCGCCAGCAGCTTTGTGAAACAGGGGTCTAGCGGGAGGCTAGAGACCCAGTACTTC,CASSFVKQGSSGRLETQYF
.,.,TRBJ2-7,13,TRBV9,TGTGCCAGCAGCCTAGGAGTTGCCTACGAGCAGTACTTC,CASSLGVAYEQYF
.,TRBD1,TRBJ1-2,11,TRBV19,TGTGCCACGAGGACAGGGACGGCTTTCACCTTC,CATRTGTAFTF
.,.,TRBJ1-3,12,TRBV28,TGTGCCAGTTTTAACTCTGGAAACACCATATATTTT,CASFNSGNTIYF
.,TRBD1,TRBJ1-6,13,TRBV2,TGTGCCAGCATTGACAGGGGACAGCCACCCCTCCACTTT,CASIDRGQPPLHF
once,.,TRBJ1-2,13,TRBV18,TGTGCCAGCTCACCAGGCGTCAGGGCGGGCTACACCTTC,CASSPGVRAGYTF
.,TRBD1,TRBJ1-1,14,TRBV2,TGTGCCAGCACCCAGACAGGGGGCAGAACTGAAGCTTTCTTT,CASTQTGGRTEAFF
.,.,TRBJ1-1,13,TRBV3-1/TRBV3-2,TGTGCCAGCAGCCGCGGGGGGCTGACGTCGACTTTCTTT,CASSRGGLTSTFF
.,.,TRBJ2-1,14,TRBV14,TGTGCCAGCAGCCAAGAAAAGAGAGTCAATGAGCAGTTCTTC,CASSQEKRVNEQFF
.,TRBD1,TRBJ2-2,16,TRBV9,TGTGCCAGCAGCGCCCGACAGGGGGCAAACACCGGGGAGCTGTTTTTT,CASSARQGANTGELFF
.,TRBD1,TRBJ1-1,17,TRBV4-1,TGCGCCAGCAGCCAAGCTACCCGCGGGACAGCTAACACTGAAGCTTTCTTT,CASSQATRGTANTEAFF
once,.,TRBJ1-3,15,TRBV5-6,TGTGCCAGCAGCTTGCTGGGCCTGTCTGGAAACACCATATATTTT,CASSLLGLSGNTIYF